This TCR beta chain stems from a study of blood T cells in healthy people across ages. Whole-study context: In model experiments, template switching was able to capture about one barcoded beta molecule for every two T cells that were present. Findings and limits, study-wide: Not knowing donor CMV status may have confounded expanded clonotype changes.

Primers used in a second PCR of roughly 6 to 11 cycles were a sample-barcoded 5' primer and a J-beta primer mix. TCRdb independently ran MiXCR on the 5' RACE reads; one entry per CDR3 protein. The table has roughly 500,000 distinct CDR3 sequences, under 30% seen once; the top ten hold roughly 9.4%. Every donor gave 8.5 to 10 milliliters of peripheral blood. CDR1 is MDHEN, CDR2 SYDVKM, per germline. This CDR3 region has 13 residues. This clonotype has just a few counts. The antigen is unknown. The same sample was also studied in work on T cells of mothers and their children. As that study records: Random nucleotides (2-4) and sample barcodes were added by the M1S primer used in the second PCR.

The J gene is TRBJ2-5, the V gene TRBV28; unclear D gene. Judging by the DNA end, TRBJ2-7 fits better; the J call may be wrong. Sequencing was done on a sample of blood. The source is a boy younger than 18 in good health. The chain's CDR3 is CASSLRRSYEQYF. The CDR3, as DNA: TGTGCCAGCAGTTTGCGGCGGTCCTACGAGCAGTACTTC.